Listed here are 13 T cell receptor beta chains from one sample, sequenced in a study of sequential checkpoint blockade in melanoma. The treatment is: randomized to nivolumab then ipilimumab (arm A) or the reverse (arm B). Repertoires were generated with immunoSEQ multiplex PCR, while TCRdb's copy carries only in-frame clones and drops some. The sample holds over 1,500 clones, over 15% seen once. Sample: tumor tissue (inferred from file names), taken from a patient given nivolumab and ipilimumab in sequence. These receptors were obtained from a human donor with melanoma.

This clone has ten or more counts. The V and J genes are TRBV11-3 and TRBJ1-2; 8 nucleotides line up with TRBD1. Germline trimming cut 4 bases from V and 7 bases from J; bases unmatched to any gene: 8. CDR1 SGHNT and CDR2 YENEEA come from the germline V gene. The CDR3 contains 14 residues. CDR3 sequence (DNA): TGTGCCAGCAGCTACGGACAGGGTGAAGCTGGCTACACCTTC. Its protein is CASSYGQGEAGYTF.

A few counts support this clone. V gene TRBV9 combines with J gene TRBJ2-1; D is uncertain. The CDR3 totals 13 residues. The germline gives CDR1 SGDLS, CDR2 YYNGEE. Trimming took 3 bases from V and 7 from J, leaving 11 bases between them. CDR3 region: CASSASTRNEQFF. The CDR3 bases are TGTGCCAGCAGCGCCTCCACGAGGAATGAGCAGTTCTTC.

The V and J genes are TRBV6-8 and TRBJ2-1, with D possibly TRBD2 on 5 matching bases. V dropped 6 bases and J dropped 11 bases, with 14 bases sitting between them. This CDR3 has 12 amino acids. CDR1 and CDR2 (germline): MNHGY, SAAAGT. DNA of the CDR3: TGTGCCAGCAGGGATCGTCGGACTCAGCAGTTCTTC. It encodes CASRDRRTQQFF.

V usage is TRBV28 and J usage is TRBJ2-7; 10 positions match TRBD1. The CDR3 contains 13 residues. The V and J ends lost 6 bases and 2 bases, in that order; junction bases with no gene match: 1. Germline CDR1 and CDR2: MDHEN and SYDVKM. CDR3 amino acids: CASRGQGPYEQYF. In nucleotides, the CDR3 is TGTGCCAGCAGGGGACAGGGGCCCTACGAGCAGTACTTC.

The chain uses TRBV15 and TRBJ1-6; TRBD1 might be the D (6 bases). The V end lost 0 bases, the J end lost 6 bases, and 12 bases lay between the germline ends. Germline lookup yields CDR1 LNHNV and CDR2 YYDKDF (reference sequence). CDR3 length equals 16 residues. CDR3 sequence: CATSRETGGTNSPLHF. In DNA, the CDR3 is TGTGCCACCAGCAGAGAGACAGGAGGTACTAATTCACCCCTCCACTTT. The full variable domain, in which reference TRBV15 and TRBJ1-6 provide the parts outside the CDR3, is DAMVIQNPRYQVTQFGKPVTLSCSQTLNHNVMYWYQQKSSQAPKLLFHYYDKDFNNEADTPDNFQSRRPNTSFCFLDIRSPGLGDTAMYLCATSRETGGTNSPLHFGNGTRLTVT.

The chain is built from TRBV6-8 and TRBJ2-7, with 8 positions matching TRBD1. V gave up 6 bases and J gave up 5 bases; unmatched junction bases: 15. Germline V lookup: CDR1 MNHGY, CDR2 SAAAGT. The CDR3 sequence is 16 residues long. CDR3 sequence (DNA): TGTGCCAGCAGCCCCATCATAGGACAGGGAAACCACGAGCAGTACTTC. As protein: CASSPIIGQGNHEQYF.

In its sample, this clone is large (0.1 to 1%). The rearrangement links TRBV9 to TRBJ2-7; D ambiguous. The ends were cut back, 0 bases at V and 0 bases at J, with 7 bases in the middle. The CDR3 sequence is 14 residues long. Germline CDR1 is SGDLS and CDR2 is YYNGEE. This CDR3 reads CASSVVGSSYEQYF. In DNA form, the CDR3 reads TGTGCCAGCAGCGTAGTAGGAAGCTCCTACGAGCAGTACTTC.

The gene calls are TRBV28 and TRBJ1-4; TRBD1 agrees at 8 bases. The junction had 6 bases not matched to a gene; V was cut back by 6 bases and J by 3 bases. The germline CDR1 and CDR2 sequences are MDHEN and SYDVKM. The CDR3 length is 15 residues. In nucleotides, the CDR3 is TGTGCCAGCAGCTCCCGGACAGGGCCTAATGAAAAACTGTTTTTT. It is translated as CASSSRTGPNEKLFF.

This clone is categorized as medium-sized (0.01 to 0.1%). The rearrangement uses TRBV9 and TRBJ2-3, with D uncertain. Germline lookup yields CDR1 SGDLS and CDR2 YYNGEE. The CDR3 runs 17 residues. Trimming removed 5 bases at V and 0 bases at J, with 19 bases between. Here the CDR3 reads CASSDGLWVDSTDTQYF. The CDR3 region has the DNA TGTGCCAGCAGTGATGGCCTCTGGGTGGACAGCACAGATACGCAGTATTTT.

This clone was seen only a few times. This chain links TRBV6-8 with TRBJ1-4; D unclear. CDR1 is MNHGY, CDR2 SAAAGT, per germline. This CDR3 contains 14 residues. Trimming stripped 8 bases from V and 0 bases from J, with 10 bases between. CDR3 nucleotides: TGTGCCAGCCTTCGTAGTGCAACTAATGAAAAACTGTTTTTT. Protein sequence: CASLRSATNEKLFF.

This clone was picked up a small number of times. This rearrangement joins TRBV28 to TRBJ1-4; D is possibly TRBD1 (5 bases). V was trimmed by 8 bases and J by 4 bases, leaving 26 bases between them. The CDR3 is made up of 18 amino acids. Germline V CDR1 and CDR2: MDHEN, SYDVKM. CDR3 sequence: CASRPFPGFEGINEKLFF. The CDR3 DNA is TGTGCCAGCCGACCCTTTCCAGGGTTCGAGGGGATTAATGAAAAACTGTTTTTT.

This clone ranks as medium-sized. The V call is TRBV11-3, the J call TRBJ2-5, with 9 bases identical to TRBD2. The CDR3 length is 15 residues. CDR1 is SGHNT and CDR2 is YENEEA in the germline V gene. J was trimmed by 0 bases and V by 6 bases; bases with no gene match: 5. The CDR3 coding sequence is TGTGCCAGCAGGGAAGCGGGGGGTAACCAAGAGACCCAGTACTTC. Translating gives CASREAGGNQETQYF.

The V and J genes are TRBV5-1 and TRBJ1-6; D may be TRBD1 (5 bases). Trimming stripped 7 bases from V and 0 bases from J, with 14 bases between. Germline loops: CDR1 SGHRS, CDR2 YFSETQ. This CDR3 region has 16 residues. CDR3 loop: CASGPDMSSYNSPLHF. Here the CDR3 DNA reads TGCGCCAGCGGACCGGACATGAGCTCCTATAATTCACCCCTCCACTTT.